A single sample gave rise to the 25 T cell receptor beta chains below, sequenced in a study of T cells after posttransplantation cyclophosphamide. Assay: immunoSEQ multiplex PCR; the TCRdb copy retains only in-frame clones and omits some. Recorded here are fewer than 40,000 clones, with no singletons, and the ten leading clones hold about 4.5%. The sequenced sample consisted of PBMCs. Receptor source: a woman in her thirties in good health and a related stem cell transplant donor.

This clone occurred many times. The chain joins TRBV11-3 to TRBJ2-1; D perhaps matches TRBD1 (6 bases). Germline V CDR1 and CDR2: SGHNT, YENEEA. Trimming removed 3 bases at V and 10 bases at J, with 19 bases between. The CDR3 sequence is 15 residues long. The chain's CDR3 is CASSFRGTGSGEQFF. CDR3 nucleotide sequence: TGTGCCAGCAGCTTCCGGGGAACAGGGTCGGGGGAGCAGTTCTTC.

The sample holds many counts of this clone. The V call is TRBV28, the J call TRBJ2-7; 9 nucleotides agree with TRBD2. The CDR3 totals 17 residues. V trimming: 5 bases; J trimming: 0 bases; junction bases outside the gene matches: 11. Germline loops: CDR1 MDHEN, CDR2 SYDVKM. The chain's CDR3 is CASSLRQLAGYSYEQYF. CDR3 bases: TGTGCCAGCAGTCTCCGCCAACTAGCGGGCTACTCCTACGAGCAGTACTTC.

This clone was recorded at least ten times. The chain joins TRBV5-5 to TRBJ1-2, with TRBD1 as a possible D gene (6 bases). V gave up 0 bases and J gave up 8 bases, with 17 bases separating them. This CDR3 has 15 amino acids. Per germline, CDR1 SGHKS and CDR2 YYEKEE (reference sequence). The DNA of the CDR3 is TGTGCCAGCAGCTTGGGGGCCACAGGGTTGGGAGGCTACACCTTC. Translation gives CASSLGATGLGGYTF.

This clone was picked up many times. The rearrangement uses TRBV2 and TRBJ2-3; 9 positions agree with TRBD2. The V gene's germline CDR1 is SNHLY and CDR2 FYNNEI. The CDR3 is 16 residues long. The V gene end was trimmed by 6 bases and the J gene end by 1 base; junction bases not matched to a gene: 8. CDR3 sequence reads: CASSARAGGRTDTQYF. CDR3 sequence (DNA): TGTGCCAGCAGCGCCCGCGCGGGGGGGCGCACAGATACGCAGTATTTT.

This clone has a count of ten or more. The rearrangement uses TRBV6-1 and TRBJ1-1; a weak D match, TRBD1 (6 bases). The CDR3 is 16 amino acids. The V end was cut by 1 base, the J end by 4 bases, with 16 bases between. The germline V gene encodes CDR1 MNHNS and CDR2 SASEGT. CDR3 nucleotide sequence: TGTGCCAGCAGTGAAGGTTTGGTCAGGGGAGGCACTGAAGCTTTCTTT. It yields the protein CASSEGLVRGGTEAFF.

This clone was counted many times. Mismatch with germline at one junction end may stem from a read error. This chain links TRBV5-1 with TRBJ1-1; 8 positions agree with TRBD1. The CDR3 consists of 14 residues. CDR1 is SGHRS, CDR2 YFSETQ, per germline. The CDR3 spells CASSLRQGNSEAFF. The CDR3 DNA reads TGCGCCAGCAGCCTGAGACAGGGGAACTCTGAAGCTTTCTTT. The full variable domain, with the rest looked up from reference TRBV5-1 and TRBJ1-1, is KAGVTQTPRYLIKTRGQQVTLSCSPISGHRSVSWYQQTPGQGLQFLFEYFSETQRNKGNFPGRFSGRQFSNSRSEMNVSTLELGDSALYLCASSLRQGNSEAFFGQGTRLTVV.

This clone was detected many times. The chain recombines TRBV19 with TRBJ1-1, with a tentative D call TRBD1 (5 bases). CDR1 is LNHDA, CDR2 SQIVND, per germline (reference sequence). V lost 3 bases and J lost 4, with 9 bases in between. This CDR3 contains 13 residues. In DNA form, the CDR3 reads TGTGCCAGTAGTATCCAGGGTACCACTGAAGCTTTCTTT. Its protein is CASSIQGTTEAFF.

This clone was observed at least ten times. CDR3 DNA sequence: TGTGCCAGCAGTCGGCTCGACAGGGGGCAGTTCTTC. Translating gives CASSRLDRGQFF. The chain joins TRBV12-3 or TRBV12-4 to TRBJ2-1, with TRBD1 identical over 8 bases. The CDR3 covers 12 residues. Trimming cost V 5 bases and J 12 bases; bases outside gene matches: 6.

This clone was counted ten times or more. This chain links TRBV29-1 with TRBJ1-1; no firm D call. The CDR3 contains 14 residues. Trimming cost V 3 bases and J 1 base, with 12 bases left between them. Germline V CDR1 and CDR2: SQVTM, ANQGSEA. Here the CDR3 reads CSVDVSSANTEAFF. The CDR3 region has the DNA TGCAGCGTTGATGTTAGCAGTGCGAACACTGAAGCTTTCTTT.

This clone was seen repeatedly, ten times or more. V gene TRBV29-1 combines with J gene TRBJ1-4; 10 bases fit TRBD1. Germline V lookup: CDR1 SQVTM, CDR2 ANQGSEA. Germline trimming cut 7 bases from V and 7 bases from J; bases unmatched to any gene: 3. The CDR3 is made up of 12 amino acids. CDR3 nucleotide sequence: TGCAGCGGCCGGACAGGGGGTGAAAAACTGTTTTTT. As protein: CSGRTGGEKLFF. The full variable domain, completed using reference TRBV29-1 and TRBJ1-4, is SAVISQKPSRDICQRGTSLTIQCQVDSQVTMMFWYRQQPGQSLTLIATANQGSEATYESGFVIDKFPISRPNLTFSTLTVSNMSPEDSSIYLCSGRTGGEKLFFGSGTQLSVL.

This clone has ten or more counts. The chain combines TRBV4-3 with TRBJ1-5; D unclear. V gave up 0 bases and J gave up 4 bases, with 7 bases separating them. The germline V gene encodes CDR1 LGHNA and CDR2 YSLEER. The CDR3 runs 14 residues. CDR3 protein: CASSQDPGNQPQHF. In DNA, the CDR3 is TGCGCCAGCAGCCAAGATCCGGGGAATCAGCCCCAGCATTTT.

This clone was detected a few times. This sequence joins TRBV28 and TRBJ1-2; 7 bases agree with TRBD1. V was pared by 5 bases and J by 5 bases, with 17 bases of the junction left unmatched. The CDR3 totals 17 residues. In germline, CDR1 is MDHEN, CDR2 SYDVKM. The CDR3 sequence: CASSTSPGQRRRYGYTF. CDR3 DNA: TGTGCCAGCAGTACCTCTCCGGGACAGCGGCGAAGATATGGCTACACCTTC.

A few counts support this clone. The chain carries TRBV20-1 and TRBJ1-2; a weak D match, TRBD1 (6 bases). This CDR3 region has 11 residues. Germline loops: CDR1 DFQATT, CDR2 SNEGSKA (reference sequence). Between the trimmed V and J ends, which lost 5 bases and 4 bases, there was a span of 8 bases. CDR3 loop: CSAHRVYGYTF. The CDR3 DNA sequence: TGCAGTGCTCACAGGGTCTATGGCTACACCTTC.

The sample holds many counts of this clone. The rearrangement joins TRBV2 to TRBJ1-2; a possible D gene is TRBD1 (5 bases). Germline-derived CDR1 and CDR2 are SNHLY and FYNNEI. V was clipped by 6 bases and J by 8 bases, with 22 bases between them. The CDR3 has 15 amino acids. The CDR3 here is CASRLSLVGARGYTF. DNA for the CDR3: TGTGCCAGCAGATTATCATTGGTAGGGGCGCGAGGCTACACCTTC.

This clone was recorded many times. The chain recombines TRBV6-4 with TRBJ2-1, with D possibly being TRBD2 (6 bases). Trimming stripped 3 bases from V and 10 bases from J, with 13 bases between. Germline V lookup: CDR1 MRHNA, CDR2 SNTAGT. The length of the CDR3 is 13 residues. Here the CDR3 DNA reads TGTGCCAGCAGTGATTTCGGGGCGGGGGAGCAGTTCTTC. Encoded protein: CASSDFGAGEQFF.

Comments on this clone: An end of the junction does not agree with germline; a read error may underlie this. The rearrangement joins TRBV28 to TRBJ1-6; D ambiguous. Germline CDR1 reads MDHEN; CDR2 reads SYDVKM. This CDR3 is built from 15 residues. CDR3 DNA: TGCTCGGTGACACCCAGTACCACCTATAATTCACCCCTCCACTTT. As protein: CSVTPSTTYNSPLHF.

This clone was recorded at least ten times. The CDR3 protein is CASRSRGQGETEAFF. The CDR3, as DNA: TGTGCCAGCAGATCACGGGGACAGGGAGAAACTGAAGCTTTCTTT. The rearrangement links TRBV7-8 to TRBJ1-1; 9 bases are a match to TRBD1. Germline lookup yields CDR1 SGHVS and CDR2 FQNEAQ. The junction had 10 bases not matched to a gene; V was cut back by 6 bases and J by 5 bases. The CDR3 contains 15 residues.

This clone showed up just a few times. This rearrangement joins TRBV30 to TRBJ1-4; D possibly corresponds to TRBD1 (6 bases). V was pared by 5 bases and J by 4 bases, with 14 bases between. Germline values: CDR1 GTSNPN, CDR2 SVGIG (reference sequence). The CDR3 is 14 residues long. CDR3 bases: TGTGCCTGGGGTCCGGGACACTTTAATGAAAAACTGTTTTTT. It yields the protein CAWGPGHFNEKLFF. The entire variable domain, with the rest obtained from reference TRBV30 and TRBJ1-4, is as follows: SQTIHQWPATLVQPVGSPLSLECTVEGTSNPNLYWYRQAAGRGLQLLFYSVGIGQISSEVPQNLSASRPQDRQFILSSKKLLLSDSGFYLCAWGPGHFNEKLFFGSGTQLSVL.

This clone was observed at least ten times. This chain joins TRBV19 and TRBJ1-5; no reliable D call. This CDR3 is built from 15 residues. CDR1 is LNHDA, CDR2 SQIVND, per germline (reference sequence). Trimming pared 3 bases from V and 6 bases from J, leaving 15 bases between. For the CDR3, the DNA is TGTGCCAGTAGTATGGAGGGTCTGATGGGTCAGCCCCAGCATTTT. It translates to CASSMEGLMGQPQHF.

V gene TRBV30 combines with J gene TRBJ1-2; TRBD1 is a possible D gene (5 bases). Germline loops: CDR1 GTSNPN, CDR2 SVGIG (reference sequence). CDR3 size: 15 residues. Trimming took 4 bases from V and 0 from J, leaving 15 bases between them. The CDR3, as DNA: TGTGCCTGGACGGTCCAGGGCAGACCTAACTATGGCTACACCTTC. Translating it yields CAWTVQGRPNYGYTF.

This clone was found many times. The chain is built from TRBV5-1 and TRBJ2-7, with D perhaps TRBD2 (5 bases). The CDR3 consists of 14 residues. Deletions cut 4 bases from V and 3 bases from J, with 14 bases between. CDR1 and CDR2 (germline): SGHRS, YFSETQ. The CDR3 bases are TGCGCCAGCAGCCCTGGGTCCGAGGGCTACGAGCAGTACTTC. Its protein is CASSPGSEGYEQYF.

This clone was found many times. The chain employs TRBV6-5 and TRBJ1-1, with 7 bases that match TRBD1. Germline CDR1 is MNHEY and CDR2 is SVGAGI. The CDR3 extends over 14 amino acids. The junction had 5 bases not matched to a gene; V was cut back by 6 bases and J by 1 base. The CDR3 sequence: CASRLRQGNTEAFF. CDR3 nucleotide sequence: TGTGCCAGCAGGCTTCGACAGGGGAACACTGAAGCTTTCTTT.

This clone was seen ten or more times. One end of the junction is discordant with germline, which a read error may explain. V gene TRBV6-2 or TRBV6-3 combines with J gene TRBJ2-7; no definite D call. CDR1 is MNHEY, CDR2 SVGEGT, per germline. This CDR3 region has 11 residues. For the CDR3, the DNA is TGTGCCAGCAGTCACTCCTACGAGCAGTACTTC. Encoded protein: CASSHSYEQYF.

This clone was counted ten times or more. V and J are TRBV19 and TRBJ2-7; 8 bases are shared with TRBD1. Germline loops: CDR1 LNHDA, CDR2 SQIVND (reference sequence). With V trimmed by 9 bases and J by 5 bases, 9 bases remained unmatched. The CDR3 extends over 13 amino acids. The DNA for the CDR3 is TGTGCCAGCGCGGACAGGGTTAAAAACGAGCAGTACTTC. It encodes CASADRVKNEQYF. The variable domain in full, completed from reference TRBV19 and TRBJ2-7, reads DGGITQSPKYLFRKEGQNVTLSCEQNLNHDAMYWYRQDPGQGLRLIYYSQIVNDFQKGDIAEGYSVSREKKESFPLTVTSAQKNPTAFYLCASADRVKNEQYFGPGTRLTVT.

There are many counts of this clone. This chain links TRBV19 with TRBJ2-6, with unresolved D. Germline V gene sequence: CDR1 LNHDA, CDR2 SQIVND (reference sequence). This CDR3 region has 17 residues. V lost 5 bases and J 0 bases, leaving 14 bases between the germline ends. In DNA, the CDR3 is TGTGCCAGTAGTGTCCTCCGACAACTCTCTGGGGCCAACGTCCTGACTTTC. Protein: CASSVLRQLSGANVLTF. Full variable domain (remainder filled in from reference TRBV19 and TRBJ2-6): DGGITQSPKYLFRKEGQNVTLSCEQNLNHDAMYWYRQDPGQGLRLIYYSQIVNDFQKGDIAEGYSVSREKKESFPLTVTSAQKNPTAFYLCASSVLRQLSGANVLTFGAGSRLTVL.